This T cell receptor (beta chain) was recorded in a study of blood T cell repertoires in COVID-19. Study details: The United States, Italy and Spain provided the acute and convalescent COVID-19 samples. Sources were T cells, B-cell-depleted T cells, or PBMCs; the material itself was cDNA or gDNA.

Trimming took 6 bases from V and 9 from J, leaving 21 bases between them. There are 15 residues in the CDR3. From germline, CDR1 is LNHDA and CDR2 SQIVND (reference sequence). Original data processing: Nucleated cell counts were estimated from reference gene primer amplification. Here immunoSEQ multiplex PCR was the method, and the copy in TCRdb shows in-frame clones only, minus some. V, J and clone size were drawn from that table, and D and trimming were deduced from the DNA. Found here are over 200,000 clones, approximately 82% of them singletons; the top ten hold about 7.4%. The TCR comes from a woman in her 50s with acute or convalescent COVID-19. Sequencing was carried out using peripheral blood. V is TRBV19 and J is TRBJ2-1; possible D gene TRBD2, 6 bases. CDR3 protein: CASRGGDLMGLEQFF. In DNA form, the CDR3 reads TGTGCCAGTAGGGGGGGAGACCTCATGGGGCTTGAGCAGTTCTTC.